These T cell receptor beta chains were read from a single sample in a study of blood T cells in healthy people across ages. TCRdb redid the calling of the 5' RACE reads with MiXCR, one entry per CDR3 protein. The data show roughly 900,000 distinct CDR3 sequences, roughly 52% seen once. Sequenced input: blood. These receptors all stem from a man aged 25-45 years in good health. Each CDR3 is given with its conserved first and last residue. A D gene is named only where the DNA matches it firmly. A row's size may be missing; if present it is once, few, many or a size class.

D: TRBD1
size: few
J: TRBJ2-5
length: 16
V: TRBV18
CDR3: CASSPPEDRGRETQYF
DNA: TGTGCCAGCTCACCACCCGAGGACAGGGGGCGAGAGACCCAGTACTTC

D: TRBD2
size: few
J: TRBJ2-3
length: 15
V: TRBV5-1
CDR3: CASRPTSGASDTQYF
DNA: TGCGCCAGCCGGCCGACTAGCGGGGCTTCAGATACGCAGTATTTT

D: .
size: .
J: TRBJ2-1
length: 15
V: TRBV7-9
CDR3: CASIDGGVSYNEQFF
DNA: TGTGCCAGCATTGACGGCGGAGTCTCCTACAATGAGCAGTTCTTC

D: .
size: .
J: TRBJ2-2
length: 14
V: TRBV29-1
CDR3: CSAIQGQHTGELFF
DNA: TGCAGTGCGATACAGGGTCAGCACACCGGGGAGCTGTTTTTT

D: .
size: .
J: TRBJ2-1
length: 16
V: TRBV4-3
CDR3: CASSRDLAITYNEQFF
DNA: TGCGCCAGCAGCCGAGATCTGGCGATAACCTACAATGAGCAGTTCTTC

D: .
size: .
J: TRBJ1-6
length: 15
V: TRBV7-2
CDR3: CASSQRTDNNSPLHF
DNA: TGTGCCAGCAGCCAACGGACGGATAATAATTCACCCCTCCACTTT

D: TRBD1
size: once
J: TRBJ1-1
length: 19
V: TRBV6-2/TRBV6-3
CDR3: CASSYDPRTGSYMNTEAFF
DNA: TGTGCCAGCAGTTACGATCCTCGGACAGGGAGTTACATGAACACTGAAGCTTTCTTT

D: .
size: few
J: TRBJ1-3
length: 14
V: TRBV12-3/TRBV12-4
CDR3: CATRRGSSGNTIYF
DNA: TGTGCCACCAGGCGGGGGTCCTCTGGAAACACCATATATTTT

D: .
size: .
J: TRBJ1-1
length: 12
V: TRBV29-1
CDR3: CSAGYGETEAFF
DNA: TGCAGCGCCGGCTACGGGGAGACTGAAGCTTTCTTT

D: TRBD1
size: .
J: TRBJ1-2
length: 16
V: TRBV7-2
CDR3: CASSSTGTGGGYGYTF
DNA: TGTGCCAGCAGCTCAACCGGGACAGGGGGCGGTTATGGCTACACCTTC

D: .
size: .
J: TRBJ1-2
length: 14
V: TRBV14
CDR3: CASSQPGANYGYTF
DNA: TGTGCCAGCAGCCAGCCTGGAGCTAACTATGGCTACACCTTC

D: TRBD1
size: .
J: TRBJ1-1
length: 15
V: TRBV27
CDR3: CATPRGGFLNTEAFF
DNA: TGTGCCACCCCCAGAGGGGGCTTTCTGAACACTGAAGCTTTCTTT

D: .
size: .
J: TRBJ2-7
length: 13
V: TRBV28
CDR3: CASKVRGSGEQYF
DNA: TGTGCCAGCAAAGTGAGAGGGTCCGGCGAGCAGTACTTC

D: TRBD2
size: .
J: TRBJ2-7
length: 15
V: TRBV27
CDR3: CASANGGVRPYEQYF
DNA: TGTGCCAGCGCCAATGGGGGGGTCAGACCCTACGAGCAGTACTTC

D: .
size: .
J: TRBJ1-1
length: 13
V: TRBV12-3/TRBV12-4
CDR3: CASRPGPNTEAFF
DNA: TGTGCCAGCAGGCCGGGGCCTAACACTGAAGCTTTCTTT